This is a list of T cell receptor beta chains from one sample in a study of shared clonotypes between healthy human individuals. The protocol was immunoSEQ multiplex PCR, while the TCRdb copy is restricted to in-frame clones and leaves out a portion. The table has approximately 640,000 clones, roughly 70% seen once. The sequenced sample was memory CD4+ T cells sorted from blood. Receptors were obtained from a woman aged 25 to 39 in good health. Each CDR3 is given with its conserved first and last residue. The D gene is left open where the match is weak. Some rows have no size entry. The others give once, few or many, or a class for an expanded clone.

size	D	V	J	CDR3	DNA
-	TRBD2	TRBV6-1	TRBJ2-7	CASSETSGLYEQYF	TGTGCCAGCAGTGAGACTAGCGGCTTGTACGAGCAGTACTTC
-	-	TRBV28	TRBJ1-2	CASSYRPGIVTF	TGTGCCAGCAGTTATCGCCCAGGGATTGTCACCTTC
-	TRBD2	TRBV4-1	TRBJ2-7	CASSHLTSGRARYEQYF	TGCGCCAGCAGCCACCTTACTAGCGGGAGGGCCCGGTACGAGCAGTACTTC
-	-	TRBV18	TRBJ2-1	CASSPTSYNEQFF	TGTGCCAGCTCACCTACCTCCTACAATGAGCAGTTCTTC
-	-	TRBV5-4	TRBJ1-4	CASSLPSNEKLFF	TGTGCCAGCAGCTTGCCGAGTAATGAAAAACTGTTTTTT
-	-	TRBV28	TRBJ1-4	CASSPDEKLFF	TGTGCCAGCAGTCCGGATGAAAAACTGTTTTTT
many	TRBD2	TRBV19	TRBJ2-3	CASRTSGSTDTQYF	TGTGCCAGTAGGACTAGCGGGAGCACAGATACGCAGTATTTT
-	TRBD2	TRBV6-1	TRBJ2-2	CASWREGRELFF	TGTGCCAGCTGGCGGGAGGGGAGGGAGCTGTTTTTT
-	-	TRBV2	TRBJ2-1	CASSVEVYSYNEQFF	TGTGCCAGCAGTGTTGAGGTTTACTCCTACAATGAGCAGTTCTTC
-	-	TRBV18	TRBJ1-1	CASSPLINTEAFF	TGTGCCAGCTCACCATTGATTAACACTGAAGCTTTCTTT
-	-	TRBV11-3	TRBJ2-5	CASSARQLETQYF	TGTGCCAGCAGCGCCCGACAGCTAGAGACCCAGTACTTC
once	-	TRBV11-2	TRBJ2-1	CASSLVSSSYNEQFF	TGTGCCAGCAGCTTAGTTTCTAGCTCCTACAATGAGCAGTTCTTC
-	-	TRBV28	TRBJ1-5	CAIRQSPSGGGNQPQHF	TGTGCCATCCGACAGAGCCCTTCGGGCGGGGGCAATCAGCCCCAGCATTTT
-	TRBD1	TRBV18	TRBJ1-1	CASSPRTGGGRGVNTEAFF	TGTGCCAGCTCCCCTAGGACAGGGGGCGGGCGGGGTGTGAACACTGAAGCTTTCTTT
-	-	TRBV6-6	TRBJ2-5	CASSRGPSRETQYF	TGTGCCAGCAGCCGGGGACCCTCCAGGGAGACCCAGTACTTC
-	TRBD1	TRBV18	TRBJ1-4	CASSPNRDRGGEKLFF	TGTGCCAGCTCACCAAATCGCGACAGGGGAGGGGAAAAACTGTTTTTT
-	-	TRBV5-1	TRBJ2-7	CASTNGTVSYEQYF	TGCGCCAGCACCAACGGGACGGTCTCCTACGAGCAGTACTTC
few	-	TRBV11-2	TRBJ2-7	CASSSYGGWQSTYEQYF	TGTGCCAGCAGCTCTTATGGGGGTTGGCAGAGCACCTACGAGCAGTACTTC
-	-	TRBV28	TRBJ1-5	CASSFLLRGGNQPQHF	TGTGCCAGCAGTTTCCTCCTCAGGGGTGGCAATCAGCCCCAGCATTTT
-	TRBD2	TRBV2	TRBJ2-7	CASSRTSGRGEQYF	TGTGCCAGCAGTAGGACTAGCGGGAGAGGCGAGCAGTACTTC
-	-	TRBV15	TRBJ2-7	CATSRDLVNEQYF	TGTGCCACCAGCAGAGATCTAGTGAATGAGCAGTACTTC
-	-	TRBV7-9	TRBJ1-1	CASLLGGSTTEAFF	TGTGCCAGCCTACTCGGGGGTTCTACCACTGAAGCTTTCTTT
-	TRBD2	TRBV4-1	TRBJ2-1	CASSQDSGTPREQFF	TGCGCCAGCAGCCAGGATAGCGGGACGCCCCGTGAGCAGTTCTTC
-	-	TRBV30	TRBJ1-5	CAWSVGESNQPQHF	TGTGCCTGGAGTGTAGGGGAGAGCAATCAGCCCCAGCATTTT
-	-	TRBV15	TRBJ2-3	CATSRAGQKKRDTQYF	TGTGCCACCAGCAGGGCGGGACAGAAAAAACGGGATACGCAGTATTTT
-	TRBD1	TRBV29-1	TRBJ2-3	CSVEDPDRGATDTQYF	TGCAGCGTTGAAGATCCGGACAGGGGGGCCACAGATACGCAGTATTTT
few	TRBD1	TRBV5-4	TRBJ2-1	CASSTSAGQGQYNEQFF	TGTGCCAGCAGCACTAGTGCAGGACAGGGCCAATACAATGAGCAGTTCTTC
-	-	TRBV6-1	TRBJ1-4	CASSGDGRNEKLFF	TGTGCCAGCAGTGGGGACGGGCGGAATGAAAAACTGTTTTTT
-	TRBD2	TRBV7-3	TRBJ2-3	CASSLTASGAGTDTQYF	TGTGCCAGCAGCTTAACGGCTAGCGGGGCGGGCACAGATACGCAGTATTTT
once	TRBD2	TRBV5-8	TRBJ2-3	CASSLRGSAGGTDTQYF	TGTGCCAGCAGCTTGCGAGGGAGCGCGGGAGGAACAGATACGCAGTATTTT
-	TRBD1	TRBV4-1	TRBJ1-2	CASSQRPTGTGEGANYGYTF	TGCGCCAGCAGCCAGCGCCCCACCGGGACAGGGGAAGGGGCTAACTATGGCTACACCTTC
-	-	TRBV11-2	TRBJ1-1	CASSPTLNTEAFF	TGTGCCAGCAGCCCCACACTTAACACTGAAGCTTTCTTT
-	TRBD1	TRBV6-5	TRBJ2-7	CASSYADRESNEQYF	TGTGCCAGCAGTTACGCCGACAGGGAGAGTAACGAGCAGTACTTC
-	TRBD1	TRBV28	TRBJ1-5	CASSLPGGFGQPQHF	TGTGCCAGCAGTTTGCCAGGGGGGTTTGGCCAGCCCCAGCATTTT
-	-	TRBV28	TRBJ2-7	CASSPGGISYEQYF	TGTGCCAGCAGTCCCGGGGGAATCTCCTACGAGCAGTACTTC
few	-	TRBV13	TRBJ1-5	CASSLGGSNQPQHF	TGTGCCAGCAGCTTAGGAGGCAGCAATCAGCCCCAGCATTTT
-	TRBD2	TRBV18	TRBJ2-3	CASPPSVAGITDTQYF	TGTGCCAGCCCGCCTTCGGTAGCGGGGATAACAGATACGCAGTATTTT
-	-	TRBV28	TRBJ2-7	CATHGAGPGYEQYF	TGTGCCACCCATGGGGCAGGCCCTGGGTACGAGCAGTACTTC
-	-	TRBV5-1	TRBJ2-7	CASSLDRTDYNTYEQYF	TGCGCCAGCAGCTTGGATCGTACAGACTATAATACCTACGAGCAGTACTTC
-	TRBD1	TRBV5-6	TRBJ1-1	CASSFPARDRLNTEAFF	TGTGCCAGCAGCTTTCCTGCCCGGGACAGGTTGAACACTGAAGCTTTCTTT
-	-	TRBV2	TRBJ1-5	CASSAGFRGVDQPQHF	TGTGCCAGCAGTGCGGGTTTCAGAGGGGTGGATCAGCCCCAGCATTTT
-	-	TRBV29-1	TRBJ1-1	CSVGQTTNTEAFF	TGCAGCGTTGGCCAGACGACGAACACTGAAGCTTTCTTT
-	-	TRBV11-3	TRBJ2-7	CASSPYIEEQYF	TGTGCCAGCAGCCCCTACATTGAGGAGCAGTACTTC
-	-	TRBV11-2	TRBJ1-2	CASSYSSLDYGYTF	TGTGCCAGCAGCTACAGTAGTCTTGACTATGGCTACACCTTC
few	-	TRBV28	TRBJ2-7	CASSLPQGSRHEQYF	TGTGCCAGCAGTTTACCCCAAGGTAGTCGCCACGAGCAGTACTTC
-	TRBD2	TRBV27	TRBJ2-7	CASSFSSGSGEQYF	TGTGCCAGCAGTTTCTCTAGCGGGAGTGGCGAGCAGTACTTC
-	-	TRBV25-1	TRBJ2-7	CASSNPSGAGKGVGEQYF	TGTGCCAGCAGTAACCCGTCGGGGGCTGGGAAGGGGGTAGGGGAGCAGTACTTC
-	-	TRBV2	TRBJ2-5	CASKGSIQETQYF	TGTGCCAGCAAGGGCAGTATCCAAGAGACCCAGTACTTC
once	-	TRBV7-9	TRBJ2-1	CASSPVIEQFF	TGTGCCAGCAGCCCGGTTATAGAGCAGTTCTTC
-	-	TRBV15	TRBJ2-6	CATSSHAIGAGANVLTF	TGTGCCACCAGCAGCCACGCGATCGGCGCTGGGGCCAACGTCCTGACTTTC
-	-	TRBV18	TRBJ1-3	CASSPGDSGNTIYF	TGTGCCAGCTCACCGGGGGACTCTGGAAACACCATATATTTT
-	-	TRBV18	TRBJ2-7	CASSPGGGGPEQYF	TGTGCCAGCTCACCCGGTGGAGGGGGACCCGAGCAGTACTTC